This T cell receptor beta chain was captured by sequencing in a study of control samples from healthy donors and cancer patients. Method: immunoSEQ multiplex PCR; TCRdb's copy keeps in-frame clones and lacks some. The sample lists about 150,000 clones; approximately 96% were seen once. CDR3 length equals 14 residues. The V gene's germline CDR1 is MRHNA and CDR2 SNTAGT. V shed 4 bases and J 2 bases; nucleotides not matched to a gene: 4. A single count supports this clone. The chain has TRBV6-4 and TRBJ2-7; 8 positions match TRBD2. The sequencing input was blood. The TCR originated in a middle-aged man in good health. CDR3 nucleotide sequence: TGTGCCAGCAGTGCCATAGCGGGGCCCTACGAGCAGTACTTC. Translation: CASSAIAGPYEQYF.